These 25 T cell receptor beta chains came from one sample sequenced in a study of Graves' ophthalmopathy and Graves' hyperthyroidism (dated by TCRdb to the late 2010s). TCRdb shows the sequencer as Illumina HiSeq 2000. For repertoire sequencing, TCR beta CDR3 regions were amplified from RNA transcripts. A first-round RT-PCR used HTBI primers with the Qiagen OneStep RT-PCR kit, followed by a second-round multiplex PCR, size selection and purification. TCRdb reanalyzed the raw reads on its own, using fastp at Q25 for trimming and MiXCR for clone calling, and kept in-frame beta chains. CDR3 protein sequences are deduplicated, and each keeps its most common genes and DNA. The sample contains hundreds of thousands of distinct CDR3 sequences, under 25% of them found a single time. The ten largest clones represent roughly 3% of the sample. Specimen: peripheral blood. The receptors originated from a woman aged 18-35 years with stable Graves' hyperthyroidism. Donor details come from another sample of the same person, matched by shared clones.

This clonotype was picked up many times. The chain has TRBV19 and TRBJ1-3, with a tentative D call TRBD1 (5 bases). Germline values: CDR1 LNHDA, CDR2 SQIVND (reference sequence). The V end was cut by 3 bases, the J end by 1 base, with 7 bases between. The CDR3 contains 14 residues. CDR3 sequence: CASSMGRSGNTIYF. In nucleotides, the CDR3 is TGTGCCAGTAGTATGGGACGGTCTGGAAACACCATATATTTT.

This clonotype occurred many times. This chain links TRBV15 with TRBJ1-5; no clear D. CDR3 length equals 14 residues. V lost 5 bases and J 9 bases, leaving 17 bases between the germline ends. Germline CDR1 and CDR2: LNHNV and YYDKDF (reference sequence). The CDR3 region is CATSAGDNHPPQHF. The CDR3 DNA sequence: TGTGCCACCAGCGCCGGAGACAATCATCCGCCCCAGCATTTT.

This clonotype was recorded at least ten times. The chain carries TRBV3-1 and TRBJ1-1; perhaps TRBD1 as D (6 bases). V was pared by 0 bases and J by 4 bases, with 9 bases between. The CDR3 extends over 14 amino acids. Germline CDR1 LGHDT, CDR2 YNNKEL (reference sequence). In DNA form, the CDR3 reads TGTGCCAGCAGCCAAGAGCAAGGGGGCACTGAAGCTTTCTTT. Its translation: CASSQEQGGTEAFF. The whole variable domain, remainder taken from reference TRBV3-1 and TRBJ1-1, is DTAVSQTPKYLVTQMGNDKSIKCEQNLGHDTMYWYKQDSKKFLKIMFSYNNKELIINETVPNRFSPKSPDKAHLNLHINSLELGDSAVYFCASSQEQGGTEAFFGQGTRLTVV.

In this sample, this clonotype turned up many times. This chain joins TRBV19 and TRBJ1-1; D gene ambiguous. The V gene's germline CDR1 is LNHDA and CDR2 SQIVND (reference sequence). CDR3 length: 10 amino acids. The V end lost 10 bases, the J end lost 1 base, and 4 bases lay between the germline ends. CDR3 sequence reads: CATGNTEAFF. The CDR3 DNA is TGTGCCACAGGGAACACTGAAGCTTTCTTT. Full variable domain (rest looked up from reference TRBV19 and TRBJ1-1): DGGITQSPKYLFRKEGQNVTLSCEQNLNHDAMYWYRQDPGQGLRLIYYSQIVNDFQKGDIAEGYSVSREKKESFPLTVTSAQKNPTAFYLCATGNTEAFFGQGTRLTVV.

This clonotype appeared many times. The V gene is TRBV10-3, the J gene TRBJ2-5; TRBD1 is a possible D gene (6 bases). In germline, CDR1 is ENHRY, CDR2 SYGVKD. The CDR3 sequence is 12 residues long. Trimming left V 11 bases short and J 5 bases short, with 15 bases between. CDR3 amino acids: CAVQGVGETQYF. As DNA, the CDR3 is TGTGCCGTACAGGGAGTCGGGGAGACCCAGTACTTC.

This clonotype was counted a few times. The J gene is TRBJ2-5, the V gene TRBV5-1; a weak D match, TRBD1 (7 bases). This CDR3 comprises 14 residues. Germline V gene data show CDR1 as SGHRS and CDR2 as YFSETQ. The ends were cut back, 0 bases at V and 7 bases at J, with 13 bases in the middle. CDR3 residues: CASSLDRGGGTQYF. DNA for the CDR3: TGCGCCAGCAGCTTGGACAGGGGAGGTGGGACCCAGTACTTC.

This clonotype has at least ten counts. This chain connects TRBV19 to TRBJ1-2; D is uncertain. Germline V gives CDR1 LNHDA, CDR2 SQIVND (reference sequence). The ends were cut back, 6 bases at V and 8 bases at J, with 19 bases in the middle. The CDR3 contains 14 residues. CDR3 in DNA: TGTGCCAGTAGCGAAGGGCACCCCGCACGAGGCTACACCTTC. Residues: CASSEGHPARGYTF.

This clonotype was counted many times. The chain combines TRBV12-3 or TRBV12-4 with TRBJ1-3, with 8 nucleotides matching TRBD1. The CDR3 length is 15 residues. V trimming: 6 bases; J trimming: 2 bases; junction bases outside the gene matches: 6. As DNA, the CDR3 is TGTGCCAGCAGCACCGGACAGGGTCCTGGAAACACCATATATTTT. This sequence encodes CASSTGQGPGNTIYF.

The sample holds a few counts of this clonotype. This chain connects TRBV4-1 to TRBJ2-7, with 10 bases lining up with TRBD2. The CDR3 length is 19 residues. Trimming at V came to 0 bases and at J to 2 bases, leaving 13 bases not matched to a gene. Germline CDR1 reads MGHRA; CDR2 reads YSYEKL. The CDR3 coding sequence is TGCGCCAGCAGCCAAGATTTAAAGGGGGCGAGCGGGAGGGCCTACGAGCAGTACTTC. This encodes CASSQDLKGASGRAYEQYF.

This clonotype has at least ten counts. The rearrangement uses TRBV27 and TRBJ1-2, with a possible D match to TRBD1 (5 bases). V shed 6 bases and J shed 2 bases, with 22 bases lying between them. The CDR3 spans 17 residues. In germline, CDR1 is MNHEY, CDR2 SMNVEV (reference sequence). Here the CDR3 reads CASRPIPLREANYGYTF. CDR3 DNA: TGTGCCAGCAGACCCATCCCCCTCAGGGAGGCAAACTATGGCTACACCTTC.

The J gene is TRBJ1-2, the V gene TRBV18; D ambiguous. Trimming pared 1 base from V and 0 bases from J, leaving 9 bases between. Germline lookup yields CDR1 KGHSH and CDR2 LQKENI. The CDR3 sequence is 15 residues long. The CDR3 DNA sequence: TGTGCCAGCTCACCACAGAAACAAACTAACTATGGCTACACCTTC. Its protein is CASSPQKQTNYGYTF.

In this sample, this clonotype turned up once. This sequence joins TRBV7-9 and TRBJ1-1; possibly TRBD1 for D (5 bases). V lost 10 bases to trimming and J lost 7 bases, with 13 bases between them. Germline lookup yields CDR1 SEHNR and CDR2 FQNEAQ (reference sequence). The CDR3 loop spans 11 amino acids. CDR3 bases: TGTGCCACCGACAGACAGCGTGAAGCTTTCTTT. Translation gives CATDRQREAFF. The full variable domain, with the rest looked up from reference TRBV7-9 and TRBJ1-1, is DTGVSQNPRHKITKRGQNVTFRCDPISEHNRLYWYRQTLGQGPEFLTYFQNEAQLEKSRLLSDRFSAERPKGSFSTLEIQRTEQGDSAMYLCATDRQREAFFGQGTRLTVV.

This clonotype was observed at least ten times. The chain recombines TRBV3-1 with TRBJ2-5, with no clear D. This CDR3 is 13 amino acids long. V was cut by 2 bases and J by 0 bases, with 4 bases left in between. CDR1 LGHDT and CDR2 YNNKEL come from the germline V gene (reference sequence). The CDR3 sequence is CASSQRNQETQYF. CDR3 nucleotide sequence: TGTGCCAGCAGCCAAAGAAACCAAGAGACCCAGTACTTC.

This clonotype was found many times. The chain uses TRBV7-8 and TRBJ2-7, with D possibly TRBD2 on 5 matching bases. Germline V gene data show CDR1 as SGHVS and CDR2 as FQNEAQ. Trimming cost V 11 bases and J 0 bases, with 8 bases left between them. The CDR3 has 11 amino acids. The CDR3 DNA sequence: TGTGCCTTGGGGAGCTCCTACGAGCAGTACTTC. The encoded protein is CALGSSYEQYF.

This clonotype showed up many times. The V gene is TRBV7-2, the J gene TRBJ2-2; D uncertain. With 1 base removed from V and 3 bases from J, the gap between germline ends came to 6 bases. The CDR3 runs to 14 residues. Germline V gene data show CDR1 as SGHTA and CDR2 as FQGNSA. CDR3 amino acids: CASSLDSYTGELFF. DNA for the CDR3: TGTGCCAGCAGCTTAGACTCATACACCGGGGAGCTGTTTTTT.

The chain uses TRBV11-2 and TRBJ2-4, with TRBD1 matching 8 bases. After removal of 4 bases from V and 4 bases from J, the junction contained 3 bases not matched to a gene. The CDR3 is 14 amino acids. Germline CDR1 SGHAT, CDR2 FQNNGV. CDR3 region: CASSSRTGKNIQYF. CDR3 nucleotide sequence: TGTGCCAGCAGCTCAAGGACAGGGAAAAACATTCAGTACTTC.

This clonotype came up many times. The V and J genes are TRBV14 and TRBJ1-5, with D uncertain. V shed 0 bases and J shed 1 base, with 4 bases lying between them. The germline CDR1 and CDR2 sequences are SGHDN and FVKESK. The CDR3 contains 14 residues. The CDR3 is CASSQEQSNQPQHF. CDR3 nucleotides: TGTGCCAGCAGCCAAGAACAGAGCAATCAGCCCCAGCATTTT.

Many counts were recorded for this clonotype. The V call is TRBV7-3, the J call TRBJ1-6; D remains unclear. This CDR3 has 13 amino acids. Trimming stripped 3 bases from V and 10 bases from J, with 10 bases between. Germline values: CDR1 SGHTA, CDR2 FQGTGA. The chain's CDR3 is CASSLLRESPLHF. The CDR3 region has the DNA TGTGCCAGCAGCTTGCTAAGGGAATCACCCCTCCACTTT.

This clonotype was counted at least ten times. The J gene is TRBJ1-1, the V gene TRBV6-5; no clear D. CDR1 is MNHEY, CDR2 SVGAGI, per germline. Trimming took off 0 bases at V and 1 base at J, with 6 bases between the two ends. CDR3 size: 14 residues. CDR3 region: CASSYSVQNTEAFF. As DNA, the CDR3 is TGTGCCAGCAGTTACTCGGTGCAGAACACTGAAGCTTTCTTT.

This clonotype was recorded many times. The chain's CDR3 is CASSPTGGAGTQYF. CDR3 sequence (DNA): TGTGCCAGCAGTCCTACAGGGGGGGCAGGGACCCAGTACTTC. The rearrangement links TRBV12-3 or TRBV12-4 to TRBJ2-5; possible D gene TRBD1, 8 bases. The CDR3 totals 14 residues. V was shortened by 5 bases and J by 7 bases, with 17 bases between the two germline ends.

This clonotype was detected ten times or more. The chain carries TRBV24-1 and TRBJ1-5; D gene uncertain. The length of the CDR3 is 13 residues. V was pared by 1 base and J by 6 bases, with 6 bases between. Germline V lookup: CDR1 KGHDR, CDR2 SFDVKD. This CDR3 reads CATSDFSGQPQHF. CDR3 DNA sequence: TGTGCCACCAGTGATTTCTCAGGTCAGCCCCAGCATTTT.

Many counts were recorded for this clonotype. The chain links TRBV6-1 to TRBJ2-3; 13 nucleotides align to TRBD2. From germline, CDR1 is MNHNS and CDR2 SASEGT. The CDR3 contains 15 residues. V shed 7 bases and J 4 bases; nucleotides not matched to a gene: 5. The CDR3: CASTPTSGRADTQYF. The CDR3 bases are TGTGCCAGCACCCCTACTAGCGGGAGGGCAGATACGCAGTATTTT.

There are many counts of this clonotype. This sequence joins TRBV30 and TRBJ1-5; D not resolved. The CDR3 loop spans 12 amino acids. Germline CDR1 and CDR2: GTSNPN and SVGIG (reference sequence). Between the trimmed V and J ends, which lost 0 bases and 5 bases, there was a span of 5 bases. Here the CDR3 DNA reads TGTGCCTGGAGTGTACCCTATCAGCCCCAGCATTTT. Translation gives CAWSVPYQPQHF. Complete variable domain (other parts from reference TRBV30 and TRBJ1-5): SQTIHQWPATLVQPVGSPLSLECTVEGTSNPNLYWYRQAAGRGLQLLFYSVGIGQISSEVPQNLSASRPQDRQFILSSKKLLLSDSGFYLCAWSVPYQPQHFGDGTRLSIL.

The chain joins TRBV7-2 to TRBJ2-5, with 10 positions matching TRBD2. V was pared by 5 bases and J by 4 bases, with 10 bases of the junction left unmatched. Germline-derived CDR1 and CDR2 are SGHTA and FQGNSA. This CDR3 spans 16 amino acids. CDR3 protein: CASSRTSGTGPETQYF. In DNA form, the CDR3 reads TGTGCCAGCAGCCGTACTAGCGGGACGGGACCAGAGACCCAGTACTTC.

This chain links TRBV5-1 with TRBJ2-2; D unresolved. This CDR3 spans 16 amino acids. The ends were cut back, 4 bases at V and 3 bases at J, with 16 bases in the middle. The germline gives CDR1 SGHRS, CDR2 YFSETQ. The CDR3 is CASSPPHDPYTGELFF. The CDR3 nucleotides read TGCGCCAGCAGCCCCCCACATGACCCGTACACCGGGGAGCTGTTTTTT.